The next 26 T cell receptor beta chains were all read from a single sample in a study of T cells in Graves' hyperthyroidism and ophthalmopathy. Amplification targeted TCR beta CDR3 regions from RNA transcripts. The TCR CDR3 was amplified in a first-round RT-PCR using the HTBI primer set. TCRdb fed the multiplex PCR reads into MiXCR, producing one record per CDR3 protein. The sample has 350,000 or so distinct CDR3 sequences; roughly 21% are singletons. The sequenced sample was blood. The receptors come from a woman between 50 and 59 years old with Graves' hyperthyroidism.

This clonotype has a count of ten or more. The chain couples TRBV27 to TRBJ1-2, with a possible D match to TRBD1 (6 bases). CDR1 MNHEY and CDR2 SMNVEV come from the germline V gene (reference sequence). V gave up 8 bases and J gave up 9 bases, with 19 bases separating them. CDR3 length: 13 residues. The CDR3 spells CASSQGLGGSYTF. The DNA for the CDR3 is TGTGCCAGCTCACAGGGTCTAGGTGGTAGCTACACCTTC.

This clonotype appeared many times. The rearrangement uses TRBV27 and TRBJ2-1; 8 bases align to TRBD1. The CDR3 is 14 residues long. The V and J ends lost 6 bases and 7 bases, in that order; junction bases with no gene match: 8. CDR1 is MNHEY and CDR2 is SMNVEV in the germline V gene (reference sequence). This CDR3 is CASSTRTGWNEQFF. The CDR3, as DNA: TGTGCCAGCAGCACACGGACAGGGTGGAATGAGCAGTTCTTC.

J is TRBJ2-2 and V is TRBV14; D uncertain. The V end was cut by 1 base, the J end by 5 bases, with 14 bases between. CDR3 length: 16 residues. The germline V gene has CDR1 SGHDN and CDR2 FVKESK. CDR3 region: CASSQAFPAATGELFF. The CDR3 nucleotides read TGTGCCAGCAGCCAAGCGTTCCCGGCGGCGACCGGGGAGCTGTTTTTT.

Remarks on this clonotype: A much larger clonotype is one base distant, so this may be a read error. The rearrangement joins TRBV2 to TRBJ1-4; D gene unclear. Germline V lookup: CDR1 SNHLY, CDR2 FYNNEI. The ends were cut back, 5 bases at V and 5 bases at J, with 6 bases in the middle. CDR3 size: 12 residues. The DNA for the CDR3 is TGTGCCAGCAGTCGGAGGAATGAAAAACTGTTTTTT. This encodes CASSRRNEKLFF.

This clonotype has at least ten counts. The chain is built from TRBV5-1 and TRBJ1-2; tentative D call: TRBD1 (5 bases). Germline V lookup: CDR1 SGHRS, CDR2 YFSETQ. V lost 4 bases and J 1 base, leaving 11 bases between the germline ends. The CDR3 extends over 14 amino acids. The CDR3: CASSEGTGNYGYTF. In DNA, the CDR3 is TGCGCCAGCAGCGAAGGGACGGGTAACTATGGCTACACCTTC.

The V and J genes are TRBV4-1 and TRBJ2-7; 8 bases are shared with TRBD1. Trimming cost V 0 bases and J 2 bases; bases outside gene matches: 3. The CDR3 has 15 amino acids. The germline V gene has CDR1 MGHRA and CDR2 YSYEKL. CDR3 nucleotide sequence: TGCGCCAGCAGCCAAGAAGGGACAGGAGCCTACGAGCAGTACTTC. Protein product: CASSQEGTGAYEQYF.

The table lists this clonotype with a few counts. J is TRBJ2-5 and V is TRBV29-1; TRBD1 aligns across 11 bases. Germline lookup yields CDR1 SQVTM and CDR2 ANQGSEA. V trimming: 4 bases; J trimming: 4 bases; junction bases outside the gene matches: 2. The CDR3 sequence is 13 residues long. The CDR3 DNA follows: TGCAGCGTTGGGACAGGGGGCTTAGAGACCCAGTACTTC. It yields the protein CSVGTGGLETQYF. Together with reference TRBV29-1 and TRBJ2-5, the CDR3 gives the full variable domain: SAVISQKPSRDICQRGTSLTIQCQVDSQVTMMFWYRQQPGQSLTLIATANQGSEATYESGFVIDKFPISRPNLTFSTLTVSNMSPEDSSIYLCSVGTGGLETQYFGPGTRLLVL.

The J gene is TRBJ1-5, the V gene TRBV6-1, with a weak D call TRBD1 (5 bases). V was pared by 8 bases and J by 7 bases, with 15 bases between. The CDR3 totals 13 residues. The germline V gene has CDR1 MNHNS and CDR2 SASEGT. In DNA, the CDR3 is TGTGCCAGCGCGGCCCTCCGGGGGCAGCCCCAGCATTTT. Its translation is CASAALRGQPQHF.

V usage is TRBV7-9 and J usage is TRBJ1-2, with a tentative D call TRBD1 (5 bases). This CDR3 has 13 amino acids. The V end was cut by 5 bases, the J end by 8 bases, with 15 bases between. Germline assignment: CDR1 SEHNR and CDR2 FQNEAQ (reference sequence). The DNA for the CDR3 is TGTGCCAGCAGCGGGGACGGACGAGGAGGCTACACCTTC. As protein: CASSGDGRGGYTF. The whole variable domain, remainder taken from reference TRBV7-9 and TRBJ1-2, is DTGVSQNPRHKITKRGQNVTFRCDPISEHNRLYWYRQTLGQGPEFLTYFQNEAQLEKSRLLSDRFSAERPKGSFSTLEIQRTEQGDSAMYLCASSGDGRGGYTFGSGTRLTVV.

The chain links TRBV2 to TRBJ1-1; 8 positions agree with TRBD1. Per the germline V gene, CDR1 is SNHLY and CDR2 is FYNNEI. With V trimmed by 6 bases and J by 11 bases, 8 bases remained unmatched. The CDR3 covers 12 residues. The chain's CDR3 is CASSPQGAGAFF. The CDR3 DNA reads as TGTGCCAGCAGCCCCCAGGGGGCTGGGGCTTTCTTT.

The rearrangement joins TRBV20-1 to TRBJ2-5, with D possibly being TRBD2 (6 bases). The CDR3 loop spans 17 amino acids. The ends were cut back, 3 bases at V and 2 bases at J, with 22 bases in the middle. The V gene's germline CDR1 is DFQATT and CDR2 SNEGSKA (reference sequence). In nucleotides, the CDR3 is TGCAGTGCTAGGGCTCAAGCGGGTTCATGGCTACAAGAGACCCAGTACTTC. Encoded protein: CSARAQAGSWLQETQYF.

This clonotype was picked up many times. V gene TRBV20-1 combines with J gene TRBJ1-1; maybe TRBD1 (6 bases). Trimming pared 6 bases from V and 3 bases from J, leaving 14 bases between. Germline-derived CDR1 and CDR2 are DFQATT and SNEGSKA (reference sequence). The CDR3 is made up of 13 amino acids. The CDR3 bases are TGCAGTGCAGAAGACAGGACTTACACTGAAGCTTTCTTT. Its translation is CSAEDRTYTEAFF.

This chain uses TRBV18 with TRBJ2-7; D possibly matches TRBD1 or TRBD2 (5 bases each). The CDR3 extends over 16 amino acids. V lost 3 bases, J lost 0 bases, and 15 bases lay in between. Per the germline V gene, CDR1 is KGHSH and CDR2 is LQKENI. Here the CDR3 reads CASSPGTSRRSYEQYF. CDR3 in DNA: TGTGCCAGCTCACCCGGGACCTCACGGCGCTCCTACGAGCAGTACTTC.

In its sample, this clonotype was seen many times. The V call is TRBV10-3, the J call TRBJ2-3, with D hard to call. V shed 4 bases and J shed 6 bases, with 11 bases lying between them. The CDR3 totals 13 residues. Per the germline V gene, CDR1 is ENHRY and CDR2 is SYGVKD. The CDR3 reads CAISGMEQDTQYF. The DNA of the CDR3 is TGTGCCATCAGTGGGATGGAGCAGGATACGCAGTATTTT.

V usage is TRBV7-9 and J usage is TRBJ1-2; 9 nucleotides match TRBD1. The CDR3 length is 13 residues. After removal of 5 bases from V and 6 bases from J, the junction contained 4 bases not matched to a gene. Germline CDR1 SEHNR, CDR2 FQNEAQ (reference sequence). The CDR3 loop reads CASSRGQGDGYTF. CDR3 coding DNA: TGTGCCAGCAGCAGGGGACAGGGAGATGGCTACACCTTC.

About this clonotype: Possible read error: a much larger clone is one base away. This chain's CDR3 is CASRLSRTSSLTEAFF. The CDR3 DNA sequence: TGTGCCAGCAGATTATCCAGGACTTCATCCCTCACTGAAGCTTTCTTT. The chain couples TRBV6-1 to TRBJ1-1; D unclear. Trimming stripped 6 bases from V and 4 bases from J, with 21 bases between. The germline V gene encodes CDR1 MNHNS and CDR2 SASEGT. The CDR3 consists of 16 residues.

This clonotype was counted many times. This sequence joins TRBV20-1 and TRBJ2-1; TRBD2 matches 7 bases. From germline, CDR1 is DFQATT and CDR2 SNEGSKA (reference sequence). J gave up 5 bases and V 3 bases, and 13 bases lay outside the gene matches. The CDR3 is 16 amino acids. The CDR3 sequence: CSARGPLNGGNNEQFF. Written as DNA, the CDR3 is TGCAGTGCTAGGGGTCCCCTGAACGGGGGGAACAATGAGCAGTTCTTC.

This clonotype was detected a few times. V is TRBV14 and J is TRBJ2-5; perhaps TRBD1 as D (6 bases). The CDR3 spans 15 residues. Trimming stripped 1 base from V and 2 bases from J, with 11 bases between. The V gene's germline CDR1 is SGHDN and CDR2 FVKESK. CDR3 residues: CASSQGGQIQETQYF. The CDR3 DNA follows: TGTGCCAGCAGCCAAGGCGGACAGATTCAAGAGACCCAGTACTTC. Looking up the rest from reference TRBV14 and TRBJ2-5 gives the full variable domain: EAGVTQFPSHSVIEKGQTVTLRCDPISGHDNLYWYRRVMGKEIKFLLHFVKESKQDESGMPNNRFLAERTGGTYSTLKVQPAELEDSGVYFCASSQGGQIQETQYFGPGTRLLVL.

The gene calls are TRBV5-6 and TRBJ1-2, with 7 bases aligning to TRBD1. Germline V gene lookup returns CDR1 SGHDT and CDR2 YYEEEE. The CDR3 is 15 residues long. V lost 4 bases, J lost 5 bases, and 11 bases stayed unmatched. CDR3 protein: CASSPTGDSLYGYTF. The CDR3 DNA reads TGTGCCAGCAGCCCCACAGGGGACTCCCTTTATGGCTACACCTTC.

At least ten counts were recorded for this clonotype. The rearrangement links TRBV13 to TRBJ2-7, with TRBD2 as a possible D gene (6 bases). Trimming stripped 2 bases from V and 6 bases from J, with 20 bases between. Per the germline V gene, CDR1 is PRHDT and CDR2 is FYEKMQ (reference sequence). There are 16 residues in the CDR3. The CDR3 sequence is CASSLSVQRATAEQYF. The CDR3 nucleotides are TGTGCCAGCAGCTTAAGTGTCCAGCGGGCGACGGCCGAGCAGTACTTC.

This clonotype appeared a few times. The DNA for the CDR3 is TGTGCCAGCAGCTCAGGGGGATTTGGCTACAATGAGCAGTTCTTC. Its translation is CASSSGGFGYNEQFF. The chain has TRBV5-6 and TRBJ2-1; 7 bases fit TRBD1. J lost 3 bases, V lost 3 bases, and 6 bases had no gene match. Germline loops: CDR1 SGHDT, CDR2 YYEEEE. The CDR3 extends over 15 amino acids.

This chain joins TRBV27 and TRBJ2-3, with 10 bases that match TRBD2. The V gene's germline CDR1 is MNHEY and CDR2 SMNVEV (reference sequence). This CDR3 comprises 18 residues. Trimming at V came to 5 bases and at J to 2 bases, leaving 13 bases not matched to a gene. The CDR3 reads CASSPAEAGGPNTDTQYF. CDR3 nucleotide sequence: TGTGCCAGCAGTCCCGCAGAAGCGGGAGGGCCCAACACAGATACGCAGTATTTT.

This clonotype has only a few counts. The chain recombines TRBV19 with TRBJ2-1, with 12 bases aligning to TRBD2. Germline-derived CDR1 and CDR2 are LNHDA and SQIVND (reference sequence). After removal of 4 bases from V and 6 bases from J, the junction contained 10 bases not matched to a gene. The CDR3 is made up of 17 amino acids. The chain's CDR3 is CASSNTPGLAGPNEQFF. CDR3 sequence (DNA): TGTGCCAGTAGTAATACCCCGGGACTAGCGGGTCCCAATGAGCAGTTCTTC.

Many counts were recorded for this clonotype. The chain is built from TRBV27 and TRBJ1-5; TRBD1 aligns across 9 bases. The CDR3 runs 14 residues. Germline CDR1 reads MNHEY; CDR2 reads SMNVEV (reference sequence). V lost 6 bases to trimming and J lost 2 bases; unmatched junction nucleotides: 2. Here the CDR3 reads CASSGDRGNQPQHF. Here the CDR3 DNA reads TGTGCCAGCAGCGGGGACAGGGGCAATCAGCCCCAGCATTTT.

This clonotype was seen ten or more times. The chain has TRBV20-1 and TRBJ2-5, with TRBD1 as a possible D gene (5 bases). This CDR3 has 13 amino acids. Trimming took 1 base from V and 7 from J, leaving 13 bases between them. Looked up from germline, CDR1 is DFQATT and CDR2 is SNEGSKA (reference sequence). CDR3 sequence: CSARVPGRGTQYF. CDR3 in DNA: TGCAGTGCTAGAGTCCCAGGGCGCGGGACCCAGTACTTC.

Note on this clonotype: A read error may be the cause here, since a much bigger clone is one base away. This rearrangement joins TRBV7-3 to TRBJ2-5; TRBD2 matches at 10 bases. CDR1 is SGHTA, CDR2 FQGTGA, per germline. The CDR3 has 13 amino acids. J gave up 5 bases and V 6 bases, and 3 bases lay outside the gene matches. The CDR3 spells CASRSSGSETQYF. The CDR3 nucleotides are TGTGCCAGCAGGTCTAGCGGGAGTGAGACCCAGTACTTC.